This TCR beta chain appears in the sequencing data of a study of human T cells and chemical hapten exposure. Details on this clonotype: The antigen is not known. Relative to the germline gene, one junction end is altered; a read error may explain this.

The germline V gene has CDR1 SQVTM and CDR2 ANQGSEA. The CDR3 spans 12 residues. The time point is: patch test 1, 2 weeks after DPC sensitization. As for treatment: therapeutic diphenylcyclopropenone sensitization with weekly scalp DPC. Alopecia patients, 18 to 70 years old and DPC-suitable, served as donors. Unfractionated whole blood was the source of the extracted total RNA. The library labeled individual cDNA molecules by adding unique molecular identifiers to them. A single record per CDR3 protein comes from TCRdb applying MiXCR to the RACE reads. The repertoire holds roughly 180,000 distinct CDR3 sequences, with about a fifth as singletons. Findings and limits, study-wide: Alopecia in all donors means immunity may differ from healthy individuals.

This chain links TRBV29-1 with TRBJ2-1; 10 bases map to TRBD2. The sample consisted of whole blood, taken in connection with sensitization to the hapten diphenylcyclopropenone (DPC). The receptor's source is a woman aged 45-65 years with alopecia areata. Some clones in this sample may be carry-over from other donors' samples. In DNA form, the CDR3 reads TGCAGCGTTGTACTGAGCGGGAGGGCCGTCCTCTTC. It specifies CSVVLSGRAVLF.